This TCR beta chain was captured in a study of T cell repertoires in cytomegalovirus infection. Overall study: The study used recently identified HLA-C-restricted and well-studied HLA-B-restricted CMV epitopes. A matching HLA type, together with CMV infection, was signaled by public TCR beta signatures. Study results and limitations: Cumulative frequency of public TCR beta families picked out carriers of CMV plus the relevant HLA. Across the ex vivo response, the dominant clonotypes were HLA-C-restricted CMV-specific TCR beta clonotypes.

This CDR3 is 16 amino acids long. Germline V lookup: CDR1 DFQATT, CDR2 SNEGSKA (reference sequence). TCRdb independently ran MiXCR on the reads; one entry per CDR3 protein. This table has roughly 990,000 distinct CDR3 sequences, around a third appearing once. Comments on this clonotype: The antigen remains undetermined. Relative to the germline gene, one junction end is altered; a read error may explain this.

The rearrangement joins TRBV20-1 to TRBJ2-7; 9 bases line up with TRBD1. The source material was cultured CD8+ T cells from PBMCs, sampled from culture after CMV antigen stimulation. The TCR originated in a human donor in good health (CMV status not recorded). Some clones in this sample may be carry-over from other donors' samples. The CDR3 here is CSAWGQGPGLGYEQYF. The CDR3 coding sequence is TGTAGTGCCTGGGGACAGGGTCCAGGACTCGGCTACGAGCAGTACTTC.